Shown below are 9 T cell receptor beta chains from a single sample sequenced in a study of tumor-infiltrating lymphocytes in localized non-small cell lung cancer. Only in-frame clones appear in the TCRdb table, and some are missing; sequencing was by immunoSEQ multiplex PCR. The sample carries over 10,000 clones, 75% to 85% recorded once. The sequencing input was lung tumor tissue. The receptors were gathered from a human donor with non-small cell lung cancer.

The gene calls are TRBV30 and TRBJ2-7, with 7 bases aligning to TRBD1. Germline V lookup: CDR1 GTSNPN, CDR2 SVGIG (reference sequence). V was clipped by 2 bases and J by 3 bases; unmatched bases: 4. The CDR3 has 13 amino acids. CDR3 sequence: CAWSKGAVYEQYF. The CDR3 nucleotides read TGTGCCTGGAGTAAGGGGGCGGTCTACGAGCAGTACTTC.

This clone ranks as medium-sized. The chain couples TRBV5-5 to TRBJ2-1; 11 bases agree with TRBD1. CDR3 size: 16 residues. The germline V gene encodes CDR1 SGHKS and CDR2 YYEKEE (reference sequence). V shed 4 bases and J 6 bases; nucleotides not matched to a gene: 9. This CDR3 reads CASSLRDRGSLNEQFF. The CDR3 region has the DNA TGTGCCAGCAGCCTAAGGGACAGGGGGTCCCTCAATGAGCAGTTCTTC.

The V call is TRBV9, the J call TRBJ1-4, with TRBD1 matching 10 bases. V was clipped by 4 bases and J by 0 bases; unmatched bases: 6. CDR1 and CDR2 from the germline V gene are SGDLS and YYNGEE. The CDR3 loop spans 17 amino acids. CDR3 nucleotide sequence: TGTGCCAGCAGCCCAGACGGGACAGGGGCAACTAATGAAAAACTGTTTTTT. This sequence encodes CASSPDGTGATNEKLFF.

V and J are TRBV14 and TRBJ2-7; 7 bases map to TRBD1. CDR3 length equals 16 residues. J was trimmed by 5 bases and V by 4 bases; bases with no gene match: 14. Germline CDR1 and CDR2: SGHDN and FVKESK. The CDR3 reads CASSPGDSFLPNEQYF. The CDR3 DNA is TGTGCCAGCAGCCCTGGGGACAGTTTTCTGCCTAACGAGCAGTACTTC. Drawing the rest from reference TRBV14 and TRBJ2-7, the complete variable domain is EAGVTQFPSHSVIEKGQTVTLRCDPISGHDNLYWYRRVMGKEIKFLLHFVKESKQDESGMPNNRFLAERTGGTYSTLKVQPAELEDSGVYFCASSPGDSFLPNEQYFGPGTRLTVT.

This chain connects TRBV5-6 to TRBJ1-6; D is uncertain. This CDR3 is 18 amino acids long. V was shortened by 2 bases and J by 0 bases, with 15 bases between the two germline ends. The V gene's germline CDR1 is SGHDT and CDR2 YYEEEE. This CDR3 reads CASSFGRGKSSYNSPLHF. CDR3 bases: TGTGCCAGCAGCTTCGGACGGGGAAAGAGCTCCTATAATTCACCCCTCCACTTT.

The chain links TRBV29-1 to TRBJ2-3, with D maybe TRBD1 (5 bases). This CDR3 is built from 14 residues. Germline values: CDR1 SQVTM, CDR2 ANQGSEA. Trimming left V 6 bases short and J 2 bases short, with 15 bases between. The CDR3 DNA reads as TGCAGCGTGAACTTTGGGGCCCCCACAGATACGCAGTATTTT. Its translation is CSVNFGAPTDTQYF.

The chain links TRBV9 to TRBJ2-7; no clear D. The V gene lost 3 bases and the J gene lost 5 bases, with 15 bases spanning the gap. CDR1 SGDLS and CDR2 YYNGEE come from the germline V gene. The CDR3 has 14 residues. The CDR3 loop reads CASSGEKGVNEQYF. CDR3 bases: TGTGCCAGCAGCGGGGAAAAGGGTGTCAACGAGCAGTACTTC.

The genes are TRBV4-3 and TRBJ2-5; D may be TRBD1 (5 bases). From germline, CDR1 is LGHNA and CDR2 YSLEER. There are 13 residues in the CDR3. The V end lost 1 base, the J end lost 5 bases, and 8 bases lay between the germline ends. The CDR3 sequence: CASSQGPGETQYF. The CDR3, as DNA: TGCGCCAGCAGCCAAGGGCCAGGGGAGACCCAGTACTTC.

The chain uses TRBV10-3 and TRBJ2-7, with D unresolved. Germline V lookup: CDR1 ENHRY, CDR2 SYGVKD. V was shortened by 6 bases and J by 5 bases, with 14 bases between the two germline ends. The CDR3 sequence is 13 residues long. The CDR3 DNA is TGTGCCATCAGCCCTGCTGGTTCCCACGAGCAGTACTTC. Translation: CAISPAGSHEQYF.